The clone carrying this T cell receptor (beta chain) was observed at least ten times. Time point denoted: newly diagnosed GD, antithyroid drugs for less than 3 months. With RNA extracted from PBMCs as input, the TCR library was made. The sample comes from a study of regulatory T cells in long-lasting Graves disease. Relying on iRepertoire HTBI primers and Arm-PCR of CDR3 regions, the team built TCR beta libraries. TCRdb reprocessed the multiplex PCR reads via MiXCR and lists one record per CDR3 protein. Of about 400,000 distinct CDR3 sequences listed, over 12% are singletons. Germline CDR1 is SNHLY and CDR2 is FYNNEI. This CDR3 contains 15 residues. Trimming took 7 bases from V and 7 from J; bases not matched to a gene: 6. This same sample was also part of a study on T cells in Graves' hyperthyroidism and ophthalmopathy.

Source: peripheral blood mononuclear cells (PBMCs), taken at new diagnosis, from a patient treated with antithyroid drugs. The chain carries TRBV2 and TRBJ1-6; TRBD1 matches 11 bases. The source of this sequence is a woman in her thirties or forties with Graves disease. The CDR3 nucleotides are TGTGCCAGCACGAGGACAGGGGGCGAAAATTCACCCCTCCACTTT. Its protein product is CASTRTGGENSPLHF.